This T cell receptor beta chain is drawn from a study of blood T cells in healthy people across ages. PCR was performed a second time for about 7 to 12 cycles using a sample-barcoded 5' primer and a J-beta primer mix. Via MiXCR, TCRdb re-called the 5' RACE reads, giving one row per CDR3 protein. In the table there are about 1.6 million distinct CDR3 sequences, 34% of which are singletons. This clonotype was seen only a few times. The CDR3 sequence is 13 residues long. From germline, CDR1 is LGHDT and CDR2 YNNKEL (reference sequence). Trimming left V 6 bases short and J 6 bases short, with 13 bases between.

The chain uses TRBV3-1 and TRBJ2-3; D may match TRBD1 or TRBD2 (5 bases each). This receptor was taken from a woman aged 25 to 39 in good health. The sequencing input was blood. The CDR3 sequence is CASRGTVYDTQYF. The CDR3 region has the DNA TGTGCCAGCAGGGGGACGGTGTACGATACGCAGTATTTT.